These 23 T cell receptor beta chains originate from one sample sequenced in a study of neurological immune-mediated disorders. MiXCR was run by TCRdb on the 5' RACE reads, yielding one entry per CDR3 protein. The repertoire holds approximately 40,000 distinct CDR3 sequences, with roughly 21% as singletons. Specified time point: technical triplicate 3. Sequencing was done on a sample of PBMCs. Source of these receptors: a man aged 55 to 70 with HTLV-1-associated myelopathy (HAM/TSP).

At least ten counts were recorded for this clonotype. The gene calls are TRBV29-1 and TRBJ2-7; D tentatively fits TRBD1 or TRBD2 (6 bases each). Germline CDR1 is SQVTM and CDR2 is ANQGSEA. There are 13 residues in the CDR3. V lost 4 bases and J lost 1, with 11 bases in between. The CDR3 protein is CSVGGTSSYEQYF. CDR3 nucleotide sequence: TGCAGCGTTGGCGGGACATCTTCCTACGAGCAGTACTTC.

This clonotype has at least ten counts. This rearrangement joins TRBV29-1 to TRBJ1-2, with no clear D. The CDR3 is 12 residues long. Germline values: CDR1 SQVTM, CDR2 ANQGSEA. The V and J ends lost 4 bases and 8 bases respectively, with 14 bases between them. The CDR3 region is CSVGDPGEGYTF. The CDR3 DNA follows: TGCAGCGTTGGGGATCCAGGCGAAGGCTACACCTTC.

V is TRBV5-1 and J is TRBJ2-5; 15 bases are shared with TRBD2. From germline, CDR1 is SGHRS and CDR2 YFSETQ. This CDR3 has 16 amino acids. V trimming: 4 bases; J trimming: 4 bases; junction bases outside the gene matches: 5. CDR3 amino acids: CASSLRTSGGGETQYF. The CDR3 DNA is TGCGCCAGCAGCCTTCGGACTAGCGGGGGGGGAGAGACCCAGTACTTC. Complete variable domain (other parts from reference TRBV5-1 and TRBJ2-5): KAGVTQTPRYLIKTRGQQVTLSCSPISGHRSVSWYQQTPGQGLQFLFEYFSETQRNKGNFPGRFSGRQFSNSRSEMNVSTLELGDSALYLCASSLRTSGGGETQYFGPGTRLLVL.

The J gene is TRBJ2-1, the V gene TRBV20-1; TRBD1 matches at 10 bases. V was pared by 4 bases and J by 3 bases, with 3 bases of the junction left unmatched. The germline V gene encodes CDR1 DFQATT and CDR2 SNEGSKA (reference sequence). The CDR3 is 14 residues long. CDR3 protein: CSATGTGDYNEQFF. The CDR3 nucleotides are TGCAGTGCTACCGGGACAGGGGACTACAATGAGCAGTTCTTC.

This clonotype was counted many times. CDR3 in DNA: TGCAGTGCGCCGGGGACTAGCGGATACTACACAGATACGCAGTATTTT. Its protein product is CSAPGTSGYYTDTQYF. This sequence joins TRBV20-1 and TRBJ2-3, with TRBD2 matching 11 bases. Germline assignment: CDR1 DFQATT and CDR2 SNEGSKA (reference sequence). The CDR3 spans 16 residues. Germline trimming cut 6 bases from V and 2 bases from J; bases unmatched to any gene: 10.

This clonotype was found many times. The rearrangement uses TRBV12-3 or TRBV12-4 and TRBJ2-1, with 13 bases aligning to TRBD2. The V and J ends lost 3 bases and 2 bases, in that order; junction bases with no gene match: 7. The CDR3 loop spans 18 amino acids. CDR3 residues: CASSFITSGRVPYNEQFF. DNA of the CDR3: TGTGCCAGCAGTTTTATTACTAGCGGGAGGGTTCCCTACAATGAGCAGTTCTTC.

The table lists this clonotype with many counts. This sequence joins TRBV25-1 and TRBJ2-7; 7 positions agree with TRBD2. Per germline, CDR1 MGHDK and CDR2 SYGVNS. V gave up 5 bases and J gave up 3 bases; unmatched junction bases: 13. This CDR3 has 16 residues. As DNA, the CDR3 is TGTGCCAGCAGTCAAAGCGGTGCGGGAGTAGTCTACGAGCAGTACTTC. It encodes CASSQSGAGVVYEQYF.

This clonotype was picked up many times. The chain recombines TRBV3-1 with TRBJ1-1; D unclear. Trimming cost V 1 base and J 5 bases, with 8 bases left between them. Germline loops: CDR1 LGHDT, CDR2 YNNKEL (reference sequence). The CDR3 consists of 13 residues. The CDR3: CASSQGGKTEAFF. CDR3 nucleotide sequence: TGTGCCAGCAGCCAAGGAGGCAAAACTGAAGCTTTCTTT.

Points on this clonotype: A much larger clone lies a single base off, so this may be a read error. J is TRBJ2-7 and V is TRBV15; no clear D. The CDR3 totals 15 residues. The V gene lost 1 base and the J gene lost 2 bases, with 12 bases spanning the gap. Looked up from germline, CDR1 is LNHNV and CDR2 is YYDKDF (reference sequence). The CDR3 region is CATSRGQPRAYEQYF. The CDR3 DNA reads as TGTGCCACCAGCAGAGGTCAGCCAAGGGCCTACGAGCAGTACTTC. The whole variable domain, filled in from reference TRBV15 and TRBJ2-7, reads DAMVIQNPRYQVTQFGKPVTLSCSQTLNHNVMYWYQQKSSQAPKLLFHYYDKDFNNEADTPDNFQSRRPNTSFCFLDIRSPGLGDTAMYLCATSRGQPRAYEQYFGPGTRLTVT.

CDR3 sequence reads: CASSRMADTEAFF. In nucleotides, the CDR3 is TGTGCCAGCAGCCGTATGGCTGACACTGAAGCTTTCTTT. The rearrangement joins TRBV3-1 to TRBJ1-1; no definite D call. The CDR3 runs to 13 residues. V lost 4 bases, J lost 3 bases, and 9 bases lay in between. Per germline, CDR1 LGHDT and CDR2 YNNKEL (reference sequence).

This clonotype occurred many times. The genes are TRBV7-8 and TRBJ1-2, with D hard to call. Germline V lookup: CDR1 SGHVS, CDR2 FQNEAQ. Trimming took 5 bases from V and 3 from J, leaving 16 bases between them. The length of the CDR3 is 15 residues. CDR3 nucleotides: TGTGCCAGCAGCCAACTGACGGGCAGCCACTATGGCTACACCTTC. Its translation is CASSQLTGSHYGYTF.

This clonotype was counted many times. The chain has TRBV6-1 and TRBJ2-2; possibly TRBD1 or TRBD2 for D (6 bases each). This CDR3 is built from 21 residues. Trimming took 6 bases from V and 6 from J, leaving 35 bases between them. Germline assignment: CDR1 MNHNS and CDR2 SASEGT. In nucleotides, the CDR3 is TGTGCCAGCAGCGGGGGCCAGGGTTACGGACGTACCGGGGCCAGGGCCGGGGAGCTGTTTTTT. It codes for CASSGGQGYGRTGARAGELFF.

A remark on this clonotype: Since the CDR3 does not end with the conserved phenylalanine or tryptophan, this likely comes from a read error. It is unclear where the CDR3 begins or ends on the DNA, so no DNA is shown, and the CDR3 is as TCRdb lists it. CDR3 residues: CASRRLEKTGELFY. This rearrangement joins TRBV28 to TRBJ2-2. Germline-derived CDR1 and CDR2 are MDHEN and SYDVKM. The CDR3 adds up to 14 amino acids, both ends counted.

This clonotype was recorded at least ten times. The genes are TRBV27 and TRBJ1-4; D is ambiguous. Germline loops: CDR1 MNHEY, CDR2 SMNVEV (reference sequence). With 6 bases removed from V and 6 bases from J, the gap between germline ends came to 14 bases. The CDR3 sequence is 14 residues long. The CDR3 DNA sequence: TGTGCCAGCAGCTTTGACGGGAGGTATGAAAAACTGTTTTTT. Translation gives CASSFDGRYEKLFF.

In its sample, this clonotype was seen many times. The chain combines TRBV9 with TRBJ2-2; D gene unclear. There are 16 residues in the CDR3. From germline, CDR1 is SGDLS and CDR2 YYNGEE. Trimming removed 0 bases at V and 0 bases at J, with 9 bases between. This chain's CDR3 is CASSVGAGSNTGELFF. CDR3 DNA: TGTGCCAGCAGCGTAGGGGCTGGATCGAACACCGGGGAGCTGTTTTTT.

Comments on this clonotype: The junction and the germline gene differ at one end; a read error may be behind it. The chain links TRBV5-1 to TRBJ2-2, with D possibly being TRBD1 or TRBD2 (5 bases each). CDR3 length: 14 amino acids. Germline CDR1 SGHRS, CDR2 YFSETQ. The CDR3 is CASSLSRETGEMFF. CDR3 in DNA: TGCGCCAGCAGCTTGTCCAGGGAGACCGGGGAGATGTTTTTT.

This clonotype has ten or more counts. The chain recombines TRBV5-6 with TRBJ1-2; D might be TRBD1 (5 bases). Germline CDR1 is SGHDT and CDR2 is YYEEEE. There are 14 residues in the CDR3. V was clipped by 1 base and J by 8 bases, with 15 bases between them. The CDR3 region is CASSLQGRAGGYTF. The CDR3 bases are TGTGCCAGCAGCTTGCAGGGAAGAGCTGGGGGCTACACCTTC.

In its sample, this clonotype was seen a few times. This rearrangement joins TRBV7-9 to TRBJ2-2; 8 bases fit TRBD1. The CDR3 is 18 residues long. After removal of 2 bases from V and 6 bases from J, the junction contained 14 bases not matched to a gene. In germline, CDR1 is SEHNR, CDR2 FQNEAQ (reference sequence). CDR3 residues: CASSLWTGSGSAAGELFF. The CDR3 DNA sequence: TGTGCCAGCAGCTTATGGACAGGGTCCGGGAGCGCGGCCGGGGAGCTGTTTTTT. The whole variable domain, remainder taken from reference TRBV7-9 and TRBJ2-2, is DTGVSQNPRHKITKRGQNVTFRCDPISEHNRLYWYRQTLGQGPEFLTYFQNEAQLEKSRLLSDRFSAERPKGSFSTLEIQRTEQGDSAMYLCASSLWTGSGSAAGELFFGEGSRLTVL.

This clonotype was recorded at least ten times. The chain carries TRBV3-1 and TRBJ2-3; 7 bases agree with TRBD1. Germline lookup yields CDR1 LGHDT and CDR2 YNNKEL (reference sequence). V was clipped by 0 bases and J by 2 bases; unmatched bases: 2. There are 15 residues in the CDR3. DNA for the CDR3: TGTGCCAGCAGCCAAGACGGGACAGCCACAGATACGCAGTATTTT. This gives the protein CASSQDGTATDTQYF.

This chain joins TRBV4-1 and TRBJ2-7; unclear D gene. Trimming stripped 0 bases from V and 4 bases from J, with 10 bases between. The CDR3 is 14 residues long. Germline V gene data show CDR1 as MGHRA and CDR2 as YSYEKL. CDR3 sequence reads: CASSQDRSVYEQYF. CDR3 nucleotide sequence: TGCGCCAGCAGCCAAGACCGTTCGGTTTACGAGCAGTACTTC.

This clonotype was seen many times. The rearrangement links TRBV5-1 to TRBJ2-1; D is ambiguous. The CDR3 is 15 residues long. Germline CDR1 is SGHRS and CDR2 is YFSETQ. V dropped 1 base and J dropped 5 bases, with 13 bases sitting between them. CDR3 in amino acids: CASSLFRVKDNEQFF. CDR3 bases: TGCGCCAGCAGCTTGTTTCGGGTTAAAGACAATGAGCAGTTCTTC.

This clonotype was seen many times. The gene calls are TRBV5-1 and TRBJ2-3; TRBD2 might be the D (6 bases). Germline-derived CDR1 and CDR2 are SGHRS and YFSETQ. V lost 5 bases and J 4 bases, leaving 14 bases between the germline ends. The CDR3 is 14 residues long. CDR3 coding DNA: TGCGCCAGCAGTACCGGGAGTGGCCCAGATACGCAGTATTTT. It translates to CASSTGSGPDTQYF. The whole variable domain, remainder taken from reference TRBV5-1 and TRBJ2-3, is KAGVTQTPRYLIKTRGQQVTLSCSPISGHRSVSWYQQTPGQGLQFLFEYFSETQRNKGNFPGRFSGRQFSNSRSEMNVSTLELGDSALYLCASSTGSGPDTQYFGPGTRLTVL.

This clonotype has a single count. This chain connects TRBV6-5 to TRBJ2-7; 9 bases fit TRBD1. The germline gives CDR1 MNHEY, CDR2 SVGAGI. The V segment lost 1 base and the J segment 6 bases; nucleotides outside the gene matches: 7. The CDR3 is made up of 15 amino acids. CDR3 sequence reads: CASSYLDRGAGEQYF. DNA of the CDR3: TGTGCCAGCAGTTACTTGGACAGGGGAGCGGGCGAGCAGTACTTC.